Listed below are T cell receptor beta chains from one sample, sequenced in a study of response to subunit inactivated influenza vaccine. TCRdb analysed the RT-PCR reads with MiXCR anew, one entry per CDR3 protein. The sample carries about 620,000 distinct CDR3 sequences, roughly 12% recorded once. The source material was PBMCs from blood, sampled on the day of vaccination. The source of these receptors is a man aged 50-60 years who received an inactivated influenza vaccine. Both conserved end residues are part of each CDR3. Each record gives: J gene, D gene, clone size, V gene, CDR3 protein, CDR3 DNA. A D gene is named only where the DNA matches it firmly. A clone size is listed for some rows: how often the clone was seen (once, few, many), or a class if it is expanded.

J gene: TRBJ2-1
D gene: TRBD1
clone size: few
V gene: TRBV7-7
CDR3 protein: CASSLKAGGLNNEQFF
CDR3 DNA: TGTGCTAGCAGCTTGAAGGCAGGGGGCCTTAACAATGAGCAGTTCTTC

J gene: TRBJ2-1
D gene: TRBD2
clone size: few
V gene: TRBV24-1
CDR3 protein: CATSPGLAGAPSSYNEQFF
CDR3 DNA: TGTGCCACCAGTCCGGGGCTAGCGGGAGCCCCAAGCTCCTACAATGAGCAGTTCTTC

J gene: TRBJ2-2
D gene: TRBD2
clone size: -
V gene: TRBV18
CDR3 protein: CASSIAGDGGELFF
CDR3 DNA: TGTGCCAGCTCAATAGCGGGAGACGGCGGGGAGCTGTTTTTT

J gene: TRBJ2-3
D gene: TRBD2
clone size: -
V gene: TRBV20-1
CDR3 protein: CSARSLAGGGTQYF
CDR3 DNA: TGCAGTGCTAGGTCCCTAGCGGGAGGGGGTACGCAGTATTTT

J gene: TRBJ2-1
D gene: TRBD2
clone size: -
V gene: TRBV20-1
CDR3 protein: CSATSKAGRAYNEQFF
CDR3 DNA: TGCAGTGCCACGTCGAAAGCCGGGAGGGCCTACAATGAGCAGTTCTTC

J gene: TRBJ2-5
D gene: -
clone size: -
V gene: TRBV7-2
CDR3 protein: CASSNGLQETQYF
CDR3 DNA: TGTGCCAGCAGCAACGGACTTCAAGAGACCCAGTACTTC

J gene: TRBJ2-7
D gene: -
clone size: -
V gene: TRBV5-1
CDR3 protein: CASSPPDRTYEQYF
CDR3 DNA: TGCGCCAGCAGCCCCCCAGACAGAACCTACGAGCAGTACTTC

J gene: TRBJ1-2
D gene: TRBD1
clone size: -
V gene: TRBV6-1
CDR3 protein: CASSAGQDYYGYTF
CDR3 DNA: TGTGCCAGCAGTGCAGGACAGGACTACTATGGCTACACCTTC

J gene: TRBJ1-1
D gene: -
clone size: many
V gene: TRBV3-1
CDR3 protein: CASRLLTGNEAFF
CDR3 DNA: TGTGCCAGCAGGCTTCTCACAGGGAACGAAGCTTTCTTT

J gene: TRBJ2-5
D gene: TRBD1
clone size: -
V gene: TRBV6-2/TRBV6-3
CDR3 protein: CASSYSDRGQETQYF
CDR3 DNA: TGTGCCAGCAGTTACTCGGACAGGGGCCAAGAGACCCAGTACTTC

J gene: TRBJ1-1
D gene: -
clone size: many
V gene: TRBV6-2/TRBV6-3
CDR3 protein: CASYGQPNTEAFF
CDR3 DNA: TGTGCCAGCTACGGACAGCCGAACACTGAAGCTTTCTTT

J gene: TRBJ2-3
D gene: TRBD2
clone size: many
V gene: TRBV7-9
CDR3 protein: CASSFGTNTDTQYF
CDR3 DNA: TGTGCCAGCAGCTTTGGGACTAACACAGATACGCAGTATTTT